This TCR beta chain was profiled in a study of T-cell memory formation after mild COVID-19. Overall study results and limits: Day 37-peaking second-wave clones had unconfirmed SARS-CoV-2 specificity.

One entry per CDR3 protein, called by TCRdb with MiXCR from the 5' RACE reads. The sample carries more than 400,000 distinct CDR3 sequences, approximately 18% recorded once. The V gene's germline CDR1 is SEHNR and CDR2 FQNEAQ (reference sequence). Trimming removed 4 bases from V and 4 bases from J, with 19 bases in between. The CDR3 spans 16 residues. This clonotype has only a few counts. The antigen is not known. The genes are TRBV7-9 and TRBJ2-5, with D perhaps TRBD1 (6 bases). The clonotype was recovered from an adult woman who had mild COVID-19 (a few samples of this study predate the infection). Cell type and time point are not known. The sample comprised PBMCs or a T cell subset sorted from them (not recorded which). The CDR3 nucleotides read TGTGCCAGCAGCTCTTCTACAGGGAGTGGTCCAGAGACCCAGTACTTC. It translates to CASSSSTGSGPETQYF.